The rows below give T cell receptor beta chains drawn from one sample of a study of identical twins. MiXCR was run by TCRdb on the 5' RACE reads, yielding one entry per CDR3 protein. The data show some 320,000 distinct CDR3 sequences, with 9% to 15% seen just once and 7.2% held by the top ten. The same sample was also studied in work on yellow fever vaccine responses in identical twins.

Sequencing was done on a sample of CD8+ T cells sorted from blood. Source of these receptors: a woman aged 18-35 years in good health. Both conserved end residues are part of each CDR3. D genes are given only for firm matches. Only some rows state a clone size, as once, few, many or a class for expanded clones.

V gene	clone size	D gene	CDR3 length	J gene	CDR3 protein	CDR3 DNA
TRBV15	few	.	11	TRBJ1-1	CATRENTEAFF	TGTGCCACCAGGGAGAACACTGAAGCTTTCTTT
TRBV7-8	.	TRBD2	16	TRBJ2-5	CASSKGASGVKETQYF	TGTGCCAGCAGCAAGGGGGCTAGCGGGGTCAAAGAGACCCAGTACTTC
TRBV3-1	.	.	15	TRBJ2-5	CASSPRYRYQETQYF	TGTGCCAGCAGCCCGAGGTATAGGTACCAAGAGACCCAGTACTTC
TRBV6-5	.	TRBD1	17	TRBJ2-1	CASSYIPGTGAYNEQFF	TGTGCCAGCAGTTACATCCCTGGGACAGGGGCATACAATGAGCAGTTCTTC
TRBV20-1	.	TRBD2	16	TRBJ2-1	CSAREELAGGHNEQFF	TGCAGTGCTAGAGAGGAGTTGGCGGGGGGGCACAATGAGCAGTTCTTC
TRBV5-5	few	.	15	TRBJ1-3	CASSSGVGSGNTIYF	TGTGCCAGCAGCTCAGGTGTTGGGTCGGGAAACACCATATATTTT
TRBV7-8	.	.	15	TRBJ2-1	CASSLAWEGSNEQFF	TGTGCCAGCAGCTTAGCATGGGAAGGGTCGAATGAGCAGTTCTTC
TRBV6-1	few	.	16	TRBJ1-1	CASKPGEGLMNTEAFF	TGTGCCAGCAAGCCGGGAGAGGGCCTCATGAACACTGAAGCTTTCTTT
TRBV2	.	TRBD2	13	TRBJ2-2	CAWTSGAIGELFF	TGTGCCTGGACTAGCGGGGCTATTGGGGAGCTGTTTTTT
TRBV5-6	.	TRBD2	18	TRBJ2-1	CASSLMTSGIVWGNEQFF	TGTGCCAGCAGCTTGATGACTAGCGGGATCGTCTGGGGCAATGAGCAGTTCTTC
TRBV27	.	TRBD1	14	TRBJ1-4	CASSLWTGDEKLFF	TGTGCCAGCAGTTTATGGACAGGGGATGAAAAACTGTTTTTT
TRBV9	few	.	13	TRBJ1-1	CASSVGSGTEAFF	TGTGCCAGCAGCGTAGGCTCGGGCACTGAAGCTTTCTTT
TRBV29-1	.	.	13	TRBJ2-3	CSVSALNLDTQYF	TGCAGCGTTTCAGCGTTGAATCTAGATACGCAGTATTTT
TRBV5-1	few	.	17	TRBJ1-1	CASSSGTSSYFNTEAFF	TGCGCCAGCAGCTCCGGGACATCCTCTTACTTTAACACTGAAGCTTTCTTT
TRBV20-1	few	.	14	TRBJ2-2	CSARDYRDTGELFF	TGCAGTGCTAGGGACTATCGGGACACCGGGGAGCTGTTTTTT
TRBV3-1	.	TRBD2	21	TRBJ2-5	CASSQDWGTPAGGPPSETQYF	TGTGCCAGCAGCCAAGATTGGGGGACTCCAGCGGGAGGGCCTCCGTCGGAGACCCAGTACTTC
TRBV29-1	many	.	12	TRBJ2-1	CSVGTERGEQFF	TGCAGCGTTGGGACTGAACGGGGTGAGCAGTTCTTC
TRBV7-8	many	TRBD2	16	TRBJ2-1	CASSLTSGSMLNEQFF	TGTGCCAGCAGCTTAACTAGCGGGAGTATGTTGAATGAGCAGTTCTTC
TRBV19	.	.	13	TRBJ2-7	CASSIGQVSEQYF	TGTGCCAGTAGTATCGGACAAGTCAGCGAGCAGTACTTC
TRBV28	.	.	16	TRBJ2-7	CASSLFTVTGPYEQYF	TGTGCCAGCAGTTTATTCACCGTTACGGGGCCCTACGAGCAGTACTTC
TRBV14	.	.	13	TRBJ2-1	CASSQDRDREQFF	TGTGCCAGCAGCCAAGACAGAGACCGTGAGCAGTTCTTC
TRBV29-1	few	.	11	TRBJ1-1	CSLTENTEAFF	TGCAGCTTGACCGAGAACACTGAAGCTTTCTTT
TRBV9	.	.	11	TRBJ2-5	CASSPRGTQYF	TGTGCCAGCAGCCCCCGGGGGACCCAGTACTTC
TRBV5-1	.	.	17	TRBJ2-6	CASSLTGTSSEANVLTF	TGCGCCAGCAGCTTGACCGGGACATCCTCTGAGGCCAACGTCCTGACTTTC
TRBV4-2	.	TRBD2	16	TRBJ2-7	CASSQTGLAGTYEQYF	TGTGCCAGCAGCCAAACAGGACTAGCGGGAACCTACGAGCAGTACTTC
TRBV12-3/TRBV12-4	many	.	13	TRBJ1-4	CASSFATNEKLFF	TGTGCCAGCAGTTTTGCAACTAATGAAAAACTGTTTTTT
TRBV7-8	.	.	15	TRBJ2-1	CASSPPGGTYNEQFF	TGTGCCAGCAGCCCCCCAGGGGGGACTTACAATGAGCAGTTCTTC
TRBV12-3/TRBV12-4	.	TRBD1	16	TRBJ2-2	CASSTRDRANTGELFF	TGTGCCAGCAGTACAAGGGACAGAGCGAACACCGGGGAGCTGTTTTTT
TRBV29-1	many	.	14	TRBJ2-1	CSVVQGLSYNEQFF	TGCAGCGTTGTACAGGGTCTTTCCTACAATGAGCAGTTCTTC
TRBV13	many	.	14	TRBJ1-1	CASSLVRGNTEAFF	TGTGCCAGCAGCTTGGTCCGGGGGAACACTGAAGCTTTCTTT
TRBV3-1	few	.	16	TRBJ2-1	CASSQSGSYSYNEQFF	TGTGCCAGCAGCCAGAGCGGGTCCTACTCCTACAATGAGCAGTTCTTC
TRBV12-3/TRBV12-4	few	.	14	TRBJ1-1	CASSSGGRITEAFF	TGTGCCAGCAGCTCAGGCGGGAGGATCACTGAAGCTTTCTTT
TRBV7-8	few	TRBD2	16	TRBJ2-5	CASSPGTSGGQETQYF	TGTGCCAGCAGCCCTGGGACTAGCGGGGGCCAAGAGACCCAGTACTTC
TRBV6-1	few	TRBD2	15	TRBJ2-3	CASSTTSGITDTQYF	TGTGCCAGCAGTACGACTAGCGGGATTACAGATACGCAGTATTTT
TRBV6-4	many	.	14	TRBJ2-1	CASSTDYPYNEQFF	TGTGCCAGCAGTACGGACTACCCCTACAATGAGCAGTTCTTC
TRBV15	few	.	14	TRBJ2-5	CATSRVYVGETQYF	TGTGCCACCAGCAGAGTTTATGTTGGGGAGACCCAGTACTTC
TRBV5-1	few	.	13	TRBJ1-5	CASSLGLGQPQHF	TGCGCCAGCAGCTTGGGCCTCGGTCAGCCCCAGCATTTT
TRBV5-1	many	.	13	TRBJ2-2	CASSPGQSGELFF	TGCGCCAGCAGCCCGGGACAATCCGGGGAGCTGTTTTTT
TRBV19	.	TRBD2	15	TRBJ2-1	CASSASGNSYNEQFF	TGTGCCAGTAGCGCTAGCGGGAACTCCTACAATGAGCAGTTCTTC
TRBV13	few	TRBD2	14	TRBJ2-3	CASRIAGSTDTQYF	TGTGCCAGCAGAATAGCGGGAAGCACAGATACGCAGTATTTT